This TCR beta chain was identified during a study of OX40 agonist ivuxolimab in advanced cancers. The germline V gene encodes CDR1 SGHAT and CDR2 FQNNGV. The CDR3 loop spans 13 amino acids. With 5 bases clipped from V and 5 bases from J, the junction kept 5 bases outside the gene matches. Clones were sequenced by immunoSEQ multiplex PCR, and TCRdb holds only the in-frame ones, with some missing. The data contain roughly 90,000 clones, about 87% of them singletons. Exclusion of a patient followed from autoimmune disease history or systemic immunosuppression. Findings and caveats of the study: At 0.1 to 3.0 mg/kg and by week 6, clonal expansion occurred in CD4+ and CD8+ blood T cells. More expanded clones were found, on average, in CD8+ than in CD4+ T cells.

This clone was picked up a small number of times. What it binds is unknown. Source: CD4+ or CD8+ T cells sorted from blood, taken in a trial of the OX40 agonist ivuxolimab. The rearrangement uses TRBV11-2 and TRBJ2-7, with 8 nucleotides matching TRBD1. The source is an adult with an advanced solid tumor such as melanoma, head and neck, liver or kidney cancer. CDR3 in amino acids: CASSLDRGDEQYF. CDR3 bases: TGTGCCAGCAGCCTCGACAGGGGCGACGAGCAGTACTTC.